Listed below are T cell receptor beta chains from one sample, sequenced in a study of T cell responses to AZD1222 COVID-19 vaccine. Produced via immunoSEQ multiplex PCR; TCRdb's table is partial and in-frame only. The table lists tens of thousands of clones, roughly 90% of them singletons. The input for sequencing was peripheral blood, taken on day 0 of AZD1222 vaccination. These TCRs come from an adult in good health. The CDR3 runs from the conserved cysteine through the conserved F or W. Fields, in order: D gene, J gene, clone size, V gene, CDR3 protein, CDR3 DNA. D genes are given only for firm matches. Size is stated for part of the rows, as once, few or many counts, or as a class when the clone is expanded.

D gene: .; J gene: TRBJ1-2; clone size: .; V gene: TRBV9; CDR3 protein: CASSVAIGNYGYTF; CDR3 DNA: TGTGCCAGCAGCGTAGCGATAGGTAACTATGGCTACACCTTC
D gene: .; J gene: TRBJ2-5; clone size: once; V gene: TRBV6-2/TRBV6-3; CDR3 protein: CASTPPGVETQYF; CDR3 DNA: TGTGCCAGCACCCCACCGGGGGTGGAGACCCAGTACTTC
D gene: .; J gene: TRBJ1-2; clone size: .; V gene: TRBV6-5; CDR3 protein: CASSLGGAYTF; CDR3 DNA: TGTGCCAGCAGTTTGGGAGGGGCCTACACCTTC
D gene: TRBD1; J gene: TRBJ2-7; clone size: .; V gene: TRBV11-2; CDR3 protein: CASSFGDRGSGEQYF; CDR3 DNA: TGTGCCAGCAGCTTTGGGGACAGGGGGTCCGGCGAGCAGTACTTC
D gene: TRBD2; J gene: TRBJ2-1; clone size: .; V gene: TRBV30; CDR3 protein: CAWSIGLAGVNEQFF; CDR3 DNA: TGTGCCTGGAGTATAGGGCTAGCGGGAGTCAATGAGCAGTTCTTC
D gene: TRBD2; J gene: TRBJ2-3; clone size: .; V gene: TRBV5-6; CDR3 protein: CASSLLASGVSSTDTQYF; CDR3 DNA: TGTGCCAGCAGCTTGTTAGCTAGCGGGGTATCTAGCACAGATACGCAGTATTTT
D gene: .; J gene: TRBJ1-5; clone size: .; V gene: TRBV6-6; CDR3 protein: CASSYSPVVSNQPQHF; CDR3 DNA: TGTGCCAGCAGTTACTCCCCCGTGGTGAGCAATCAGCCCCAGCATTTT
D gene: TRBD1; J gene: TRBJ1-4; clone size: .; V gene: TRBV10-3; CDR3 protein: CAIRGTGDEVGKLFF; CDR3 DNA: TGTGCCATCAGGGGGACAGGGGATGAGGTCGGAAAACTGTTTTTT
D gene: TRBD1; J gene: TRBJ2-7; clone size: .; V gene: TRBV6-5; CDR3 protein: CASSLTGDEQYF; CDR3 DNA: TGTGCCAGCAGTTTGACAGGGGACGAGCAGTACTTC
D gene: TRBD1; J gene: TRBJ1-6; clone size: once; V gene: TRBV6-2/TRBV6-3; CDR3 protein: CASSPRGQGATAPLHF; CDR3 DNA: TGTGCCAGCAGCCCTAGGGGACAGGGGGCCACCGCGCCCCTCCACTTT
D gene: TRBD1; J gene: TRBJ1-1; clone size: once; V gene: TRBV7-9; CDR3 protein: CASRGGTGANTEAFF; CDR3 DNA: TGTGCCAGCAGGGGCGGGACAGGGGCAAACACTGAAGCTTTCTTT
D gene: .; J gene: TRBJ1-2; clone size: .; V gene: TRBV4-1; CDR3 protein: CASSQSGTTNYGYTF; CDR3 DNA: TGCGCCAGCAGCCAATCAGGGACCACTAACTATGGCTACACCTTC
D gene: .; J gene: TRBJ2-1; clone size: .; V gene: TRBV7-3; CDR3 protein: CASSLTGGTYNEQFF; CDR3 DNA: TGTGCCAGCAGCTTAACGGGGGGAACCTACAATGAGCAGTTCTTC
D gene: .; J gene: TRBJ1-6; clone size: .; V gene: TRBV27; CDR3 protein: CASSLNHSPLSSPLHF; CDR3 DNA: TGTGCCAGCAGTTTGAATCACAGCCCTTTAAGTTCACCCCTCCACTTT
D gene: .; J gene: TRBJ1-6; clone size: few; V gene: TRBV11-2; CDR3 protein: CASSTTSLTGTLHF; CDR3 DNA: TGTGCCAGCAGCACCACCTCTCTCACGGGAACCCTCCACTTT
D gene: .; J gene: TRBJ1-1; clone size: .; V gene: TRBV27; CDR3 protein: CASAGMKGMNTEAFF; CDR3 DNA: TGTGCCAGCGCAGGGATGAAGGGAATGAACACTGAAGCTTTCTTT
D gene: .; J gene: TRBJ1-1; clone size: .; V gene: TRBV5-1; CDR3 protein: CASSDGLNTEAFF; CDR3 DNA: TGCGCCAGCAGCGACGGCCTGAACACTGAAGCTTTCTTT
D gene: .; J gene: TRBJ1-2; clone size: .; V gene: TRBV29-1; CDR3 protein: CSVDDGYTF; CDR3 DNA: TGCAGCGTTGACGATGGCTACACCTTC
D gene: .; J gene: TRBJ2-3; clone size: .; V gene: TRBV11-1; CDR3 protein: CASSGRTGPDTQYF; CDR3 DNA: TGTGCCAGCAGTGGAAGAACAGGGCCAGATACGCAGTATTTT
D gene: .; J gene: TRBJ1-5; clone size: .; V gene: TRBV3-1/TRBV3-2; CDR3 protein: CASSQTELNHQPQHF; CDR3 DNA: TGTGCCAGCAGCCAGACAGAATTGAACCATCAGCCCCAGCATTTT
D gene: .; J gene: TRBJ1-1; clone size: .; V gene: TRBV21-1; CDR3 protein: CASSKYREANTEAFF; CDR3 DNA: TGTGCCAGCAGCAAATACCGGGAGGCGAACACTGAAGCTTTCTTT
D gene: TRBD1; J gene: TRBJ2-7; clone size: .; V gene: TRBV5-6; CDR3 protein: CASSSPGTANYEQYF; CDR3 DNA: TGTGCCAGCAGCTCCCCCGGGACAGCTAACTACGAGCAGTACTTC
D gene: .; J gene: TRBJ1-2; clone size: .; V gene: TRBV12-3/TRBV12-4; CDR3 protein: CASSPDFSYGYTF; CDR3 DNA: TGTGCCAGCAGTCCGGATTTTTCCTATGGCTACACCTTC
D gene: TRBD2; J gene: TRBJ2-3; clone size: few; V gene: TRBV24-1; CDR3 protein: CATSDATAGGDTQYF; CDR3 DNA: TGTGCCACCAGTGATGCGACAGCGGGGGGAGATACGCAGTATTTT